The 6 T cell receptor beta chains given below trace back to one sample, sequenced in a study of T-cell memory formation after mild COVID-19. TCRdb redid the calling of the 5' RACE reads with MiXCR, one entry per CDR3 protein. The sample has about 540,000 distinct CDR3 sequences; roughly 22% are singletons. Material: PBMCs or a T cell subset sorted from them (not recorded which). The receptor source for this set is an adult woman who had mild COVID-19 (a few samples of this study predate the infection). Cell type and time point are not known.

This clonotype has a count of ten or more. V is TRBV30 and J is TRBJ2-1; 10 nucleotides align to TRBD2. The CDR3 totals 15 residues. The germline V gene encodes CDR1 GTSNPN and CDR2 SVGIG (reference sequence). Trimming took 0 bases from V and 6 from J; bases not matched to a gene: 5. The CDR3 loop is CAWSVELAGPNEQFF. CDR3 nucleotides: TGTGCCTGGAGTGTCGAACTAGCGGGGCCCAATGAGCAGTTCTTC.

This clonotype occurred a few times. V usage is TRBV5-6 and J usage is TRBJ2-1, with D unresolved. V was clipped by 3 bases and J by 8 bases, with 15 bases between them. CDR3 length: 14 amino acids. Germline loops: CDR1 SGHDT, CDR2 YYEEEE. CDR3 amino acids: CASSSGSTRDEQFF. The CDR3 coding sequence is TGTGCCAGCAGCTCCGGGTCCACCCGGGATGAGCAGTTCTTC.

This clonotype was picked up a small number of times. This chain joins TRBV30 and TRBJ1-1; D is uncertain. The V end lost 2 bases, the J end lost 4 bases, and 5 bases lay between the germline ends. CDR1 and CDR2 from the germline V gene are GTSNPN and SVGIG (reference sequence). CDR3 size: 11 residues. The CDR3 nucleotides read TGTGCCTGGAGTTTCGGCACTGAAGCTTTCTTT. This translates into CAWSFGTEAFF.

This chain joins TRBV5-4 and TRBJ2-1, with D unclear. Germline CDR1 and CDR2: SGHNT and YYREEE (reference sequence). The CDR3 consists of 12 residues. The V end lost 1 base, the J end lost 10 bases, and 9 bases lay between the germline ends. CDR3 loop: CASSLWELEQFF. The CDR3 DNA follows: TGTGCCAGCAGCTTGTGGGAACTAGAGCAGTTCTTC.

This clonotype has only a few counts. The V gene is TRBV19, the J gene TRBJ1-3; D unresolved. CDR3 size: 14 residues. CDR1 is LNHDA and CDR2 is SQIVND in the germline V gene (reference sequence). The germline V and J ends were trimmed by 4 bases and 0 bases, with 7 bases remaining between them. CDR3 in DNA: TGTGCCAGTAGTACGGGGAGCTCTGGAAACACCATATATTTT. Translated: CASSTGSSGNTIYF.

The table lists this clonotype with a few counts. This rearrangement joins TRBV9 to TRBJ2-3, with 12 bases fitting TRBD1. The CDR3 is 15 amino acids. V lost 4 bases to trimming and J lost 4 bases; unmatched junction nucleotides: 4. Germline CDR1 is SGDLS and CDR2 is YYNGEE. CDR3 DNA: TGTGCCAGCAGCACCCGGGACAGGGGGCCAGATACGCAGTATTTT. This translates into CASSTRDRGPDTQYF. Full variable domain (missing parts from reference TRBV9 and TRBJ2-3): DSGVTQTPKHLITATGQRVTLRCSPRSGDLSVYWYQQSLDQGLQFLIQYYNGEERAKGNILERFSAQQFPDLHSELNLSSLELGDSALYFCASSTRDRGPDTQYFGPGTRLTVL.